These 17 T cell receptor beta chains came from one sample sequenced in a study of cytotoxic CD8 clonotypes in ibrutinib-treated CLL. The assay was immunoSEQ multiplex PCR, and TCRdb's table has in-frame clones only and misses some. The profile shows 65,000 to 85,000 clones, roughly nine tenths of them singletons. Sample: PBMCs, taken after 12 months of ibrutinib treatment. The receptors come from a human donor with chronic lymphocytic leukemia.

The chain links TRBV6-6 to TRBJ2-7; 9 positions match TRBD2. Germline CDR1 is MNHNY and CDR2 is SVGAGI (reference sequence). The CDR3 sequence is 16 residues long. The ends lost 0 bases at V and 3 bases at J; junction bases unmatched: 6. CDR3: CASSYSSLSGSYEQYF. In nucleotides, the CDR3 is TGTGCCAGCAGTTACTCCTCGCTTAGCGGGAGCTACGAGCAGTACTTC.

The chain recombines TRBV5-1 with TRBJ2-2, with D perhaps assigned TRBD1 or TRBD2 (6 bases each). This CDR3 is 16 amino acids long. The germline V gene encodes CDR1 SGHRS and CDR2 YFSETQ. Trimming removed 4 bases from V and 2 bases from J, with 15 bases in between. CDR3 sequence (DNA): TGCGCCAGCAGCACCCGAGGGGGGTCCAACACCGGGGAGCTGTTTTTT. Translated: CASSTRGGSNTGELFF. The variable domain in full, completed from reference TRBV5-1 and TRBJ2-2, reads KAGVTQTPRYLIKTRGQQVTLSCSPISGHRSVSWYQQTPGQGLQFLFEYFSETQRNKGNFPGRFSGRQFSNSRSEMNVSTLELGDSALYLCASSTRGGSNTGELFFGEGSRLTVL.

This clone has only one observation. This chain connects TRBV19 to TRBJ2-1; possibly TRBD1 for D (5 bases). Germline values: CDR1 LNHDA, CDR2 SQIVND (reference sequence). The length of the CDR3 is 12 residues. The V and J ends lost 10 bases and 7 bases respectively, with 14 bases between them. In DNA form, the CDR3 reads TGTGCCACCTGGGGAAGGGGAAATGAGCAGTTCTTC. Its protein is CATWGRGNEQFF. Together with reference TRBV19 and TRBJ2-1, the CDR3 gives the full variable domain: DGGITQSPKYLFRKEGQNVTLSCEQNLNHDAMYWYRQDPGQGLRLIYYSQIVNDFQKGDIAEGYSVSREKKESFPLTVTSAQKNPTAFYLCATWGRGNEQFFGPGTRLTVL.

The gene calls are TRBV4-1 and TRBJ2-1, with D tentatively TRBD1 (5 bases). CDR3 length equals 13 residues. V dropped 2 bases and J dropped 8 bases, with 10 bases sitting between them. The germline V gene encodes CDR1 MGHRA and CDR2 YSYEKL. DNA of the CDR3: TGCGCCAGCAGCCAATTCGGACAATATGAGCAGTTCTTC. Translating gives CASSQFGQYEQFF.

The CDR3 DNA reads TGTGCCAGCAGCGTAGCGGCGCTCACTGAAGCTTTCTTT. Translation: CASSVAALTEAFF. J is TRBJ1-1 and V is TRBV9, with D uncertain. Deletions cut 0 bases from V and 4 bases from J, with 7 bases between. This CDR3 is built from 13 residues. In germline, CDR1 is SGDLS, CDR2 YYNGEE.

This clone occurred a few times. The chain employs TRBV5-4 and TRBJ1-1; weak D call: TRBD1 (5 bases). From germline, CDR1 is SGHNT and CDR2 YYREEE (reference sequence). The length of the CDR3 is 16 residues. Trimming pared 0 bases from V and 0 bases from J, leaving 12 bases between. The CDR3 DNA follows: TGTGCCAGCAGCTTGGCCTATCAGGGCATGAACACTGAAGCTTTCTTT. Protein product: CASSLAYQGMNTEAFF.

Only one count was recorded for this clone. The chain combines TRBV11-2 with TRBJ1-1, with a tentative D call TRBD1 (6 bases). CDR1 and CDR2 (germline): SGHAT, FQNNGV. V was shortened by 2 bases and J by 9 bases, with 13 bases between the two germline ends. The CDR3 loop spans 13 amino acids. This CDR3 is CASSLLSGQKAFF. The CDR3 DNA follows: TGTGCCAGCAGCTTACTCTCTGGACAGAAAGCTTTCTTT.

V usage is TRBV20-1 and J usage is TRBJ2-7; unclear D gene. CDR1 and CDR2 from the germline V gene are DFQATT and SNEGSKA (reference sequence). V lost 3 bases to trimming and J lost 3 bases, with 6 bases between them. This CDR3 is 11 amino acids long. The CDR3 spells CSASAGYEQYF. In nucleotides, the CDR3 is TGCAGTGCTAGTGCAGGCTACGAGCAGTACTTC.

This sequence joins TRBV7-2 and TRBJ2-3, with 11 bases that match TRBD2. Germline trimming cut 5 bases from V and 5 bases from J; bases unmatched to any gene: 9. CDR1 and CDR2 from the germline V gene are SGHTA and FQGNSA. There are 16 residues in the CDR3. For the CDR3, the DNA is TGTGCCAGCAGCGCAATAGCGGGAGGGCAGCAAGATACGCAGTATTTT. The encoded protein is CASSAIAGGQQDTQYF.

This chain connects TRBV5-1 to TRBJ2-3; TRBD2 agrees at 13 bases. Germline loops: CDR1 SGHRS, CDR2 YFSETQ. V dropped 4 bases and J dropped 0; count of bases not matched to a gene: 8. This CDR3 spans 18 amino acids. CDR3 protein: CASSVRLAGGPSTDTQYF. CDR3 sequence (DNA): TGCGCCAGCAGCGTCCGACTAGCGGGAGGTCCAAGCACAGATACGCAGTATTTT.

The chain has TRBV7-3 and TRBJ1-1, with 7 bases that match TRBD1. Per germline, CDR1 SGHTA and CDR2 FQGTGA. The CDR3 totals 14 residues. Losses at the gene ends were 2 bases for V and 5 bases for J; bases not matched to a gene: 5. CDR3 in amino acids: CASSLLDRTTEAFF. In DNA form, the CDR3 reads TGTGCCAGCAGCTTACTGGACAGGACGACTGAAGCTTTCTTT.

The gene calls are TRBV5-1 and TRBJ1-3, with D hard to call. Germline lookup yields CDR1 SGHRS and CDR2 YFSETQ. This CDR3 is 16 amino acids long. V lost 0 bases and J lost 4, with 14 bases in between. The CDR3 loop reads CASSLAAQLSGNTIYF. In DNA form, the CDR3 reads TGCGCCAGCAGCTTGGCCGCCCAGCTTTCCGGAAACACCATATATTTT.

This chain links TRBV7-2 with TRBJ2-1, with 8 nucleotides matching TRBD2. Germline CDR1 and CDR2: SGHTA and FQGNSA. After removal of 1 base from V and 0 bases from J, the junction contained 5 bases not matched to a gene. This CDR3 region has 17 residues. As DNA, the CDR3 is TGTGCCAGCAGCTTAGGGGCGGGAGGCCCCTCCTACAATGAGCAGTTCTTC. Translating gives CASSLGAGGPSYNEQFF.

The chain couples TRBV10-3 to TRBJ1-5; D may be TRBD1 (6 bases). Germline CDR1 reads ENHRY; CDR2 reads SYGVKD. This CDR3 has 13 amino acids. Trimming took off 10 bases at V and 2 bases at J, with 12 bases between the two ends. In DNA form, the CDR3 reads TGTGCCACCTGGACAGCTGGCAATCAGCCCCAGCATTTT. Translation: CATWTAGNQPQHF.

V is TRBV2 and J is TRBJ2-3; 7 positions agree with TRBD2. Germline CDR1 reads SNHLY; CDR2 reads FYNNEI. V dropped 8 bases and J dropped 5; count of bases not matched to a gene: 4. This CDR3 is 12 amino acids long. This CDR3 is CASGRVKDTQYF. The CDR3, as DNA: TGTGCCAGCGGGAGGGTTAAAGATACGCAGTATTTT.

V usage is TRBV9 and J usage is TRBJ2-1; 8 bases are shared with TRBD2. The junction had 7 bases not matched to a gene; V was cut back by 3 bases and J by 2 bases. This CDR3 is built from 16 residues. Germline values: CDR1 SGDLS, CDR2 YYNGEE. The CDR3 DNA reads TGTGCCAGCAGCGGCCTAGCGGGTGTCACCTACAATGAGCAGTTCTTC. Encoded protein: CASSGLAGVTYNEQFF.

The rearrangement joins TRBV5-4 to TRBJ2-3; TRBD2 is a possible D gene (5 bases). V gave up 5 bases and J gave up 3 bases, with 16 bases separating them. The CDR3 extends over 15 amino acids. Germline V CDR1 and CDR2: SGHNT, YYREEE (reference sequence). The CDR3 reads CASSRRGSVTDTQYF. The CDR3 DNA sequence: TGTGCCAGCAGTCGGCGAGGGTCGGTAACAGATACGCAGTATTTT.